The present T cell receptor beta chain was sequenced within a study of human T cells and chemical hapten exposure. The overall study: Mostly female patients had alopecia areata, totalis or universalis. Whole-study findings and limits: No alteration of TCRs above 1 in 1000 frequency was seen with DPC sensitization.

This clonotype was seen more than once but under ten times. Its antigen is still unknown. Stated time point: patch test 3, about 24 weeks after DPC sensitization. The treatment here: therapeutic diphenylcyclopropenone sensitization with weekly scalp DPC. TCRdb reprocessed the RACE reads via MiXCR and lists one record per CDR3 protein. Seen here are 150,000 to 200,000 distinct CDR3 sequences, about 30% observed once, and the top ten hold approximately 2.3%. CDR3 length: 15 residues. The J segment lost 1 base and the V segment lost 5 bases, leaving 4 bases of the junction unmatched. Per the germline V gene, CDR1 is SEHNR and CDR2 is FQNEAQ (reference sequence).

The sequence was collected from a woman aged 18-29 years with alopecia areata. Some clones in this sample may be carry-over from other donors' samples. The chain couples TRBV7-9 to TRBJ2-2; the match to TRBD1 covers 7 bases. Sequencing was performed on whole blood, taken in connection with sensitization to the hapten diphenylcyclopropenone (DPC). The CDR3 nucleotides are TGTGCCAGCAGCCCGGGACAGATGAACACCGGGGAGCTGTTTTTT. Translation gives CASSPGQMNTGELFF.